This T cell receptor (beta chain) was captured in a study of T cell responses to AZD1222 COVID-19 vaccine. Points from the study as a whole: Repertoires were collected only later (after the peak T cell response had occurred). After two AZD1222 doses, spike-specific TCR breadth and depth rose versus day 0. It was only a handful of AZD1222 recipients who were seropositive at baseline.

As concerns this clone: Its specificity is not known.

Method: immunoSEQ multiplex PCR; TCRdb's copy keeps in-frame clones and lacks some. The table has 150,000 or so clones, 92% seen once. This CDR3 region has 15 residues. Germline CDR1 and CDR2: SGHTA and FQGNSA. The V gene lost 5 bases and the J gene lost 0 bases, with 11 bases spanning the gap. The gene calls are TRBV7-2 and TRBJ2-1, with unresolved D. Sequenced material: peripheral blood, taken on day 0 of AZD1222 vaccination. This TCR was sampled from an adult in good health. CDR3 sequence reads: CASSHSYLSYNEQFF. CDR3 DNA: TGTGCCAGCAGCCACAGCTACCTCTCCTACAATGAGCAGTTCTTC.